One sample yielded the 28 T cell receptor beta chains listed below, sequenced in a study of T cell changes during pregnancy in multiple sclerosis (dated by TCRdb to about 2019). Libraries came from the immunoSEQ multiplex PCR assay. TCRdb retrieved this table from immuneACCESS and kept in-frame rearrangements only. Not all clones are present; in checked studies, unresolved V genes account for under half, and no reason is known for the remainder. The sample has some 89,000 clones on record, over 90% of them singletons. The ten most abundant clones make up 2.5% of the sample. Sequenced here: peripheral blood, sampled in the third trimester of pregnancy. The receptors were gathered from a female donor with multiple sclerosis, enrolled in a pregnancy study.

The chain is built from TRBV5-8 and TRBJ2-1, with D unresolved. V was shortened by 10 bases and J by 0 bases, with 17 bases between the two germline ends. This CDR3 spans 15 amino acids. Per the germline V gene, CDR1 is SGHTS and CDR2 is YDEGEE. In nucleotides, the CDR3 is TGTGCCCCCAAGAGAAGAGGCACCTCCTACAATGAGCAGTTCTTC. It codes for CAPKRRGTSYNEQFF.

This clone was detected only a few times. The chain couples TRBV29-1 to TRBJ1-1; D gene unclear. This CDR3 is 11 amino acids long. V gave up 5 bases and J gave up 6 bases, with 10 bases separating them. Per the germline V gene, CDR1 is SQVTM and CDR2 is ANQGSEA. The CDR3 loop reads CSVFSRSEAFF. The CDR3 DNA is TGCAGCGTTTTTTCTAGGTCTGAAGCTTTCTTT. Using reference TRBV29-1 and TRBJ1-1 for the parts outside the CDR3, the full variable domain is SAVISQKPSRDICQRGTSLTIQCQVDSQVTMMFWYRQQPGQSLTLIATANQGSEATYESGFVIDKFPISRPNLTFSTLTVSNMSPEDSSIYLCSVFSRSEAFFGQGTRLTVV.

The rearrangement uses TRBV15 and TRBJ1-2, with 10 positions matching TRBD1. The junction had 11 bases not matched to a gene; V was cut back by 1 base and J by 6 bases. The CDR3 covers 17 residues. Germline-derived CDR1 and CDR2 are LNHNV and YYDKDF (reference sequence). In DNA form, the CDR3 reads TGTGCCACCAGCAGAGGCCCTCTAAGGGACAGGGGCAATGGCTACACCTTC. It translates to CATSRGPLRDRGNGYTF.

This chain links TRBV19 with TRBJ2-2; TRBD2 agrees at 8 bases. The trim removed 8 bases at V and 6 bases at J, leaving 11 bases unmatched. The germline V gene has CDR1 LNHDA and CDR2 SQIVND (reference sequence). The CDR3 loop spans 15 amino acids. CDR3 in DNA: TGTGCCAGTCGGGGGGGGGCTTGGTATCCCGGGGAGCTGTTTTTT. As protein: CASRGGAWYPGELFF.

This clone has a count of ten or more. The V gene is TRBV5-1, the J gene TRBJ2-7; D is possibly TRBD2 (6 bases). CDR3 length: 17 residues. V lost 1 base and J lost 4, with 21 bases in between. Germline V gene data show CDR1 as SGHRS and CDR2 as YFSETQ. The CDR3 coding sequence is TGCGCCAGCAGCTTGTTACCCCTCAAGGGCGGGGAATACGAGCAGTACTTC. Protein product: CASSLLPLKGGEYEQYF.

The chain employs TRBV5-1 and TRBJ2-1, with 8 positions matching TRBD2. CDR3 size: 16 residues. V lost 7 bases to trimming and J lost 7 bases; unmatched junction nucleotides: 16. Germline V CDR1 and CDR2: SGHRS, YFSETQ. The CDR3 sequence: CASSSYDGGGWNEQFF. In DNA form, the CDR3 reads TGCGCCAGCTCCTCCTACGACGGGGGGGGATGGAATGAGCAGTTCTTC.

A word on this clone: At one end the junction does not follow the germline gene, possibly because of a read error. V gene TRBV7-7 combines with J gene TRBJ2-3; 7 bases match TRBD2. The CDR3 covers 15 residues. Germline CDR1 and CDR2: SSHAT and FNYEAQ (reference sequence). The CDR3 DNA is TGTGCTAGCAGCTTGGGACGGGGGGACACAGATACGCAGTATTTT. Its translation: CASSLGRGDTDTQYF.

This chain links TRBV14 with TRBJ1-2; a weak D match, TRBD1 (6 bases). Germline V gene sequence: CDR1 SGHDN, CDR2 FVKESK. The germline V and J ends were trimmed by 4 bases and 2 bases, with 8 bases remaining between them. The CDR3 sequence is 13 residues long. The CDR3: CASSPGTNYGYTF. The CDR3 nucleotides are TGTGCCAGCAGCCCCGGGACAAACTATGGCTACACCTTC.

J is TRBJ2-2 and V is TRBV27; no definite D call. The ends were cut back, 6 bases at V and 4 bases at J, with 6 bases in the middle. The germline V gene encodes CDR1 MNHEY and CDR2 SMNVEV (reference sequence). The CDR3 has 12 amino acids. CDR3 sequence: CASRRSTGELFF. As DNA, the CDR3 is TGTGCCAGCAGGCGGAGCACCGGGGAGCTGTTTTTT.

The gene calls are TRBV6-5 and TRBJ1-1; D perhaps matches TRBD1 (5 bases). The CDR3 has 14 residues. Germline V gene data show CDR1 as MNHEY and CDR2 as SVGAGI. V lost 6 bases to trimming and J lost 4 bases, with 15 bases between them. The CDR3 sequence: CASRWAGQGTEAFF. The CDR3 region has the DNA TGTGCCAGCAGGTGGGCGGGGCAGGGCACTGAAGCTTTCTTT.

This clone came up once. The chain joins TRBV9 to TRBJ1-2; no firm D call. This CDR3 is built from 16 residues. CDR1 is SGDLS, CDR2 YYNGEE, per germline. Trimming took 0 bases from V and 4 from J, leaving 16 bases between them. In DNA form, the CDR3 reads TGTGCCAGCAGCGTAGAGTCATTTGTCGCGGGCTATGGCTACACCTTC. It translates to CASSVESFVAGYGYTF.

The chain joins TRBV7-8 to TRBJ2-3, with 12 bases matching TRBD2. V lost 7 bases to trimming and J lost 4 bases; unmatched junction nucleotides: 15. The CDR3 has 18 amino acids. CDR1 is SGHVS and CDR2 is FQNEAQ in the germline V gene. CDR3 sequence: CASTPDEASGGAADTQYF. The CDR3 DNA sequence: TGTGCCAGCACCCCGGATGAGGCTAGCGGGGGGGCAGCAGATACGCAGTATTTT.

This chain links TRBV19 with TRBJ1-2, with a possible D match to TRBD1 (5 bases). The CDR3 has 14 residues. Germline loops: CDR1 LNHDA, CDR2 SQIVND (reference sequence). Trimming removed 3 bases from V and 7 bases from J, with 15 bases in between. The chain's CDR3 is CASSMEGRASGYTF. Written as DNA, the CDR3 is TGTGCCAGTAGTATGGAGGGACGAGCCTCTGGCTACACCTTC. Complete variable domain (other parts from reference TRBV19 and TRBJ1-2): DGGITQSPKYLFRKEGQNVTLSCEQNLNHDAMYWYRQDPGQGLRLIYYSQIVNDFQKGDIAEGYSVSREKKESFPLTVTSAQKNPTAFYLCASSMEGRASGYTFGSGTRLTVV.

The chain joins TRBV7-3 to TRBJ1-3; a weak D match, TRBD1 (5 bases). The CDR3 totals 16 residues. Trimming cost V 1 base and J 2 bases, with 12 bases left between them. The germline gives CDR1 SGHTA, CDR2 FQGTGA. CDR3 sequence (DNA): TGTGCCAGCAGCTTAAACGGGGGAGGTACTGGAAACACCATATATTTT. It is translated as CASSLNGGGTGNTIYF.

The rearrangement uses TRBV15 and TRBJ2-1, with a weak D call TRBD1 (5 bases). The CDR3 is 17 amino acids. Germline V gives CDR1 LNHNV, CDR2 YYDKDF (reference sequence). V was shortened by 0 bases and J by 0 bases, with 12 bases between the two germline ends. In DNA, the CDR3 is TGTGCCACCAGCAGAGATTTAAGAGACAGCTCCTACAATGAGCAGTTCTTC. This translates into CATSRDLRDSSYNEQFF.

The rearrangement links TRBV27 to TRBJ2-3, with 15 bases matching TRBD2. The CDR3 spans 17 residues. Germline assignment: CDR1 MNHEY and CDR2 SMNVEV (reference sequence). Unmatched junction bases numbered 5, after V lost 4 bases and J lost 3 bases. The CDR3 here is CASSYWTSGGGTDTQYF. For the CDR3, the DNA is TGTGCCAGCAGTTACTGGACTAGCGGGGGGGGTACAGATACGCAGTATTTT.

The rearrangement joins TRBV5-6 to TRBJ1-1; D is unresolved. The CDR3 extends over 14 amino acids. The germline V and J ends were trimmed by 0 bases and 0 bases, with 6 bases remaining between them. Germline V gives CDR1 SGHDT, CDR2 YYEEEE. In nucleotides, the CDR3 is TGTGCCAGCAGCTTGGTGCGTGTGAACACTGAAGCTTTCTTT. Its protein is CASSLVRVNTEAFF.

The chain joins TRBV6-6 to TRBJ1-2; maybe TRBD1 (6 bases). V was shortened by 4 bases and J by 7 bases, with 13 bases between the two germline ends. The germline V gene has CDR1 MNHNY and CDR2 SVGAGI (reference sequence). The CDR3 extends over 13 amino acids. The CDR3 region is CASSSRGFGGYTF. The CDR3 DNA is TGTGCCAGCAGTTCCAGGGGCTTCGGTGGCTACACCTTC.

The chain combines TRBV2 with TRBJ2-7, with 10 bases that match TRBD2. The CDR3 loop spans 15 amino acids. V shed 7 bases, J shed 0 bases, and the junction held 6 bases outside the gene matches. From germline, CDR1 is SNHLY and CDR2 FYNNEI. The CDR3 DNA reads TGTGCCAGCACCGGGGCTAGCGGGAGCTCCTACGAGCAGTACTTC. It yields the protein CASTGASGSSYEQYF.

V usage is TRBV21-1 and J usage is TRBJ2-7; no check of the table's D call, TRBD1, against the DNA was made. TRBV21-1 is described as a pseudogene. This CDR3 is built from 14 residues. The CDR3 DNA sequence: TGTGCCAGCAGCAAAGGGCAGGGGGTCTACGAGCAGTACTTC. It translates to CASSKGQGVYEQYF.

The chain joins TRBV11-2 to TRBJ2-7; D perhaps matches TRBD2 (6 bases). Germline V gene sequence: CDR1 SGHAT, CDR2 FQNNGV. There are 15 residues in the CDR3. V lost 8 bases, J lost 4 bases, and 21 bases lay in between. This CDR3 is CASATLRGGGYEQYF. In DNA, the CDR3 is TGTGCCAGCGCCACACTACGGGGAGGAGGATACGAGCAGTACTTC.

This chain links TRBV5-6 with TRBJ1-4; D unclear. Germline CDR1 is SGHDT and CDR2 is YYEEEE. V was clipped by 4 bases and J by 7 bases, with 20 bases between them. CDR3 length equals 16 residues. Written as DNA, the CDR3 is TGTGCCAGCAGCCTGCGCAGGAGGGCGCTAGGTGAAAAACTGTTTTTT. This translates into CASSLRRRALGEKLFF. The complete variable domain, with remaining parts taken from reference TRBV5-6 and TRBJ1-4, reads DAGVTQSPTHLIKTRGQQVTLRCSPKSGHDTVSWYQQALGQGPQFIFQYYEEEERQRGNFPDRFSGHQFPNYSSELNVNALLLGDSALYLCASSLRRRALGEKLFFGSGTQLSVL.

The V and J genes are TRBV15 and TRBJ2-1, with D tentatively TRBD1 (6 bases). Trimming left V 1 base short and J 2 bases short, with 12 bases between. CDR1 LNHNV and CDR2 YYDKDF come from the germline V gene (reference sequence). CDR3 length: 16 residues. Here the CDR3 reads CATSRADRNTYNEQFF. The CDR3 nucleotides are TGTGCCACCAGCAGAGCCGACAGGAACACCTACAATGAGCAGTTCTTC.

The J gene is TRBJ1-1, the V gene TRBV7-9; 7 bases map to TRBD1. Per the germline V gene, CDR1 is SEHNR and CDR2 is FQNEAQ (reference sequence). This CDR3 comprises 16 residues. The ends lost 6 bases at V and 4 bases at J; junction bases unmatched: 14. The CDR3 loop reads CASSTRGKNRSTEAFF. The DNA of the CDR3 is TGTGCCAGCAGTACCAGGGGGAAGAACAGAAGCACTGAAGCTTTCTTT.

The chain joins TRBV19 to TRBJ2-1; the match to TRBD1 covers 9 bases. The CDR3 extends over 14 amino acids. V lost 5 bases and J lost 8; bases outside the gene matches: 7. In germline, CDR1 is LNHDA, CDR2 SQIVND (reference sequence). The CDR3 reads CASSSGTGSHEQFF. In nucleotides, the CDR3 is TGTGCCAGTAGTTCCGGGACAGGGTCCCATGAGCAGTTCTTC.

The chain employs TRBV27 and TRBJ2-3; 9 bases fit TRBD2. Germline V gene data show CDR1 as MNHEY and CDR2 as SMNVEV (reference sequence). The CDR3 totals 17 residues. The junction had 11 bases not matched to a gene; V was cut back by 5 bases and J by 2 bases. The CDR3 coding sequence is TGTGCCAGCAGTGACGCAAGGGCGGGGGGGTACACAGATACGCAGTATTTT. It encodes CASSDARAGGYTDTQYF.

V is TRBV6-5 and J is TRBJ2-2, with TRBD1 matching over 7 bases. The V segment lost 0 bases and the J segment 5 bases; nucleotides outside the gene matches: 3. The CDR3 contains 15 residues. CDR1 and CDR2 (germline): MNHEY, SVGAGI. Here the CDR3 DNA reads TGTGCCAGCAGTTACTCTAGGGGGCGAACCGGGGAGCTGTTTTTT. Translated: CASSYSRGRTGELFF.

The gene calls are TRBV27 and TRBJ1-2; D remains unclear. Germline CDR1 and CDR2: MNHEY and SMNVEV (reference sequence). The germline V and J ends were trimmed by 5 bases and 7 bases, with 11 bases remaining between them. The CDR3 runs to 12 residues. CDR3: CASSPPSGGYTF. CDR3 coding DNA: TGTGCCAGCAGTCCCCCCAGTGGTGGCTACACCTTC.